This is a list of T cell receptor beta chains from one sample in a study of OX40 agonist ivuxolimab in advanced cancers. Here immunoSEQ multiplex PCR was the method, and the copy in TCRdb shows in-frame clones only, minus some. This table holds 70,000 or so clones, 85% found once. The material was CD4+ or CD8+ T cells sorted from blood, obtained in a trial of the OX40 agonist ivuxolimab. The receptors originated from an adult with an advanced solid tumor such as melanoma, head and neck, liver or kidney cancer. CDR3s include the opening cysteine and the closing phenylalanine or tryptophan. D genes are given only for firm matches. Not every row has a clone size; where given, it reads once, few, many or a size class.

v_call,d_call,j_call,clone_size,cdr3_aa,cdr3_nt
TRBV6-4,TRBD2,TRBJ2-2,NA,CATKQLAGQGTGELFF,TGTGCCACCAAACAACTAGCGGGGCAGGGGACCGGGGAGCTGTTTTTT
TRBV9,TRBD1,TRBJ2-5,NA,CASSVGRGSRETQYF,TGTGCCAGCAGCGTTGGCAGGGGGAGTCGGGAGACCCAGTACTTC
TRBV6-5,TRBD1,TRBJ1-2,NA,CASSLATGAGGYTF,TGTGCCAGCAGCCTAGCGACAGGGGCGGGCGGCTACACCTTC
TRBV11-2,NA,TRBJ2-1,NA,CASSNRGNEQFF,TGTGCCAGCAGCAACCGGGGAAATGAGCAGTTCTTC
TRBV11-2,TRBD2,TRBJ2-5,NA,CASSLGLALETQYF,TGTGCCAGCAGCTTAGGACTAGCTTTAGAGACCCAGTACTTC
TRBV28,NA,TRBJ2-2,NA,CASYRDDTGELFF,TGTGCCTCCTACAGGGATGACACCGGGGAGCTGTTTTTT
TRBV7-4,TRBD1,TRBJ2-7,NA,CASSYGTGSFNEQYF,TGTGCCAGCAGCTATGGGACAGGGTCATTCAACGAGCAGTACTTC
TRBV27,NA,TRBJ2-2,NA,CASTADSNTGELFF,TGTGCCAGCACTGCGGACAGTAACACCGGGGAGCTGTTTTTT
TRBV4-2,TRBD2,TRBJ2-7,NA,CASSQEREGWYEQYF,TGTGCCAGCAGCCAAGAACGGGAGGGCTGGTACGAGCAGTACTTC
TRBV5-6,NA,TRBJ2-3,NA,CASSLGRNTQYF,TGTGCCAGCAGCTTGGGGAGAAATACGCAGTATTTT
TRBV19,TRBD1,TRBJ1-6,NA,CASSMGQGFSPLHF,TGTGCCAGTAGTATGGGACAGGGGTTTTCACCCCTCCACTTT
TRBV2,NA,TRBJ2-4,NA,CASSASAVSKNIQYF,TGTGCCAGCAGTGCCAGTGCGGTGTCCAAAAACATTCAGTACTTC
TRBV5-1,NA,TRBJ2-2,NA,CASSLTGYTGELFF,TGCGCCAGCAGCTTGACAGGGTACACCGGGGAGCTGTTTTTT
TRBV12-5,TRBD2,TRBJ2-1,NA,CASASGTTYNEQFF,TGTGCTAGTGCCTCCGGGACTACTTACAATGAGCAGTTCTTC
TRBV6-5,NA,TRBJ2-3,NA,CASSPRPDTQYF,TGTGCCAGCAGTCCCCGGCCAGATACGCAGTATTTT
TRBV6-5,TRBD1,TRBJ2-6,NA,CASGYRGSGANVLTF,TGTGCCAGCGGTTACAGGGGAAGTGGGGCCAACGTCCTGACTTTC
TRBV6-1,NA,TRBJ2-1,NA,CASSEAGGVYNEQFF,TGTGCCAGCAGTGAAGCCGGCGGGGTCTACAATGAGCAGTTCTTC
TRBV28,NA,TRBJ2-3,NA,CASSHPTTLAQYF,TGTGCCAGCAGTCACCCCACCACGTTGGCGCAGTATTTT
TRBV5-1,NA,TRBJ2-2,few,CASSLMASPNTGELFF,TGCGCCAGCAGCTTGATGGCTAGCCCGAACACCGGGGAGCTGTTTTTT
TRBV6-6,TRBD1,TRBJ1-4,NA,CASTAARGQGNEKLFF,TGTGCCAGCACCGCCGCCCGGGGACAGGGTAATGAAAAACTGTTTTTT
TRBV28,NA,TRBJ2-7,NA,CASSFQNSRYF,TGTGCCAGCAGTTTTCAAAACTCGCGGTACTTC
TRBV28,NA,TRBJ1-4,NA,CASSFFPTGRIRSNEKLFF,TGTGCCAGCAGTTTCTTTCCGACCGGAAGGATACGATCTAATGAAAAACTGTTTTTT
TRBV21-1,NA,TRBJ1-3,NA,CASSKSVGGWGSGNTIYF,NA
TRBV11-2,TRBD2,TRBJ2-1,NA,CASSFVSVGTSGSDEQFF,TGTGCCAGCAGCTTTGTTAGTGTCGGGACTAGCGGGAGCGATGAGCAGTTCTTC
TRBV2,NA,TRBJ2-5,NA,CASTGLSGETQYF,TGTGCCAGCACAGGACTGAGTGGAGAGACCCAGTACTTC
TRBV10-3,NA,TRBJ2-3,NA,CAISEPLETDTQYF,TGTGCCATCAGTGAGCCACTGGAAACAGATACGCAGTATTTT
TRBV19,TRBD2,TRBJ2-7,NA,CASSPGLAGVHEQYF,TGTGCCAGTAGTCCGGGACTAGCGGGAGTGCACGAGCAGTACTTC
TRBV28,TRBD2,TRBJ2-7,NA,CASSFFGRAYEQYF,TGTGCCAGCAGTTTTTTCGGGAGGGCCTACGAGCAGTACTTC
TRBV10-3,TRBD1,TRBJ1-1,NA,CASGTGGPNTEAFF,TGTGCCAGCGGGACAGGGGGCCCGAACACTGAAGCTTTCTTT